The 14 T cell receptor beta chains reported below all come from one sample, sequenced in a study of control samples from healthy donors and cancer patients (TCRdb year 2020). The method behind the library was the immunoSEQ multiplex PCR assay. TCRdb limited this immuneACCESS table to in-frame rearrangements with V and J called. A share of clones is missing; checked studies link under half to unresolved V genes, and the rest is unexplained. This sample gives about 58,000 clones in total; 85% to 90% of them show up just once. The top ten hold roughly 5.7% of the sample. Sequencing input: PBMCs. The receptors here all came from a man in his sixties with colorectal cancer.

The chain has TRBV29-1 and TRBJ2-3, with D unresolved. V was shortened by 2 bases and J by 6 bases, with 9 bases between the two germline ends. The CDR3 is 12 amino acids. Germline V CDR1 and CDR2: SQVTM, ANQGSEA. The CDR3 bases are TGCAGCGTTGAATTCAGTTCGGATACGCAGTATTTT. This gives the protein CSVEFSSDTQYF.

The chain uses TRBV7-2 and TRBJ2-1, with D maybe TRBD2 (6 bases). The CDR3 spans 15 residues. Looked up from germline, CDR1 is SGHTA and CDR2 is FQGNSA. V was pared by 4 bases and J by 0 bases, with 10 bases between. The CDR3 sequence: CASSSAGSSYNEQFF. The CDR3 DNA follows: TGTGCCAGCAGCTCGGCCGGGAGCTCCTACAATGAGCAGTTCTTC.

The gene calls are TRBV9 and TRBJ1-3; 8 positions agree with TRBD1. Germline V lookup: CDR1 SGDLS, CDR2 YYNGEE. The CDR3 is 16 residues long. V was pared by 1 base and J by 4 bases, with 7 bases of the junction left unmatched. The chain's CDR3 is CASSVRNRGYGNTIYF. In DNA, the CDR3 is TGTGCCAGCAGCGTACGGAACAGGGGGTACGGAAACACCATATATTTT.

This clone has a handful of counts. V gene TRBV19 combines with J gene TRBJ2-7; 8 bases are a match to TRBD1. This CDR3 comprises 11 residues. V shed 8 bases and J 4 bases; nucleotides not matched to a gene: 1. Germline values: CDR1 LNHDA, CDR2 SQIVND (reference sequence). The CDR3 is CASWDRYEQYF. CDR3 nucleotide sequence: TGTGCCAGTTGGGACAGGTACGAGCAGTACTTC.

The sample holds one count of this clone. The chain uses TRBV7-2 and TRBJ2-3, with TRBD2 identical over 7 bases. The CDR3 sequence is 17 residues long. From germline, CDR1 is SGHTA and CDR2 FQGNSA. The trim removed 1 base at V and 5 bases at J, leaving 12 bases unmatched. The CDR3: CASSLDPAGLGRDTQYF. The CDR3 DNA follows: TGTGCCAGCAGCTTAGATCCAGCGGGGTTAGGGAGAGATACGCAGTATTTT.

This clone was picked up one time. The CDR3 coding sequence is TGCGCCAGCAGTGAATCCTCAGGGGGCGCGATCCATGAGCAGTTCTTC. Translation gives CASSESSGGAIHEQFF. This rearrangement joins TRBV10-2 to TRBJ2-1, with TRBD1 identical over 8 bases. Germline V CDR1 and CDR2: WSHSY, SAAADI. J gave up 8 bases and V 3 bases, and 12 bases lay outside the gene matches. The CDR3 has 16 residues.

This chain connects TRBV5-1 to TRBJ2-1, with D maybe TRBD1 (6 bases). The germline V gene has CDR1 SGHRS and CDR2 YFSETQ. V was shortened by 1 base and J by 1 base, with 12 bases between the two germline ends. This CDR3 comprises 16 residues. CDR3 in amino acids: CASSLNPGASYNEQFF. The CDR3 coding sequence is TGCGCCAGCAGCTTGAACCCAGGGGCATCCTACAATGAGCAGTTCTTC.

This clone came up a few times. The V call is TRBV12-3 or TRBV12-4, the J call TRBJ1-5; D gene uncertain. Trimming took 6 bases from V and 2 from J, leaving 8 bases between them. This CDR3 has 13 amino acids. The CDR3 DNA is TGTGCCAGCAGGAGCCATGGCAATCAGCCCCAGCATTTT. Amino acid sequence: CASRSHGNQPQHF.

The J gene is TRBJ1-3, the V gene TRBV5-6, with D hard to call. With 0 bases removed from V and 2 bases from J, the gap between germline ends came to 6 bases. CDR3 size: 14 residues. Germline CDR1 reads SGHDT; CDR2 reads YYEEEE. DNA of the CDR3: TGTGCCAGCAGCTTGGCTGGGGCTGGAAACACCATATATTTT. Translating it yields CASSLAGAGNTIYF.

The rearrangement uses TRBV5-6 and TRBJ1-6; TRBD1 is a possible D gene (6 bases). The CDR3 is 15 amino acids. Trimming pared 2 bases from V and 7 bases from J, leaving 13 bases between. In germline, CDR1 is SGHDT, CDR2 YYEEEE. The CDR3 nucleotides read TGTGCCAGCAGCTTTTGGTCGGGGGCCAATTCACCCCTCCACTTT. Translation: CASSFWSGANSPLHF.

The chain employs TRBV20-1 and TRBJ1-3; no reliable D call. The ends were cut back, 3 bases at V and 0 bases at J, with 18 bases in the middle. Looked up from germline, CDR1 is DFQATT and CDR2 is SNEGSKA (reference sequence). The CDR3 spans 17 residues. CDR3 in DNA: TGCAGTGCTAGTCCCCAAGGCACCCTATACTCTGGAAACACCATATATTTT. It codes for CSASPQGTLYSGNTIYF.

This clone has just one count. The gene calls are TRBV6-5 and TRBJ2-2; D not certain. With 6 bases removed from V and 6 bases from J, the gap between germline ends came to 17 bases. Germline assignment: CDR1 MNHEY and CDR2 SVGAGI. The CDR3 extends over 15 amino acids. The CDR3 DNA is TGTGCCAGCAGCCTTAACGAGGATTTCCCCGGGGAGCTGTTTTTT. It translates to CASSLNEDFPGELFF.

The genes are TRBV15 and TRBJ1-5; D may be TRBD1 (6 bases). Per the germline V gene, CDR1 is LNHNV and CDR2 is YYDKDF (reference sequence). V was clipped by 0 bases and J by 6 bases, with 12 bases between them. The CDR3 spans 15 residues. CDR3 DNA: TGTGCCACCAGCAGAGATTGGGGGGCCGGTCAGCCCCAGCATTTT. Amino acid sequence: CATSRDWGAGQPQHF.

This chain connects TRBV18 to TRBJ1-4, with 12 bases matching TRBD1. Germline-derived CDR1 and CDR2 are KGHSH and LQKENI. The CDR3 has 19 amino acids. With V trimmed by 0 bases and J by 2 bases, 7 bases remained unmatched. Written as DNA, the CDR3 is TGTGCCAGCTCACCACCGGGACAGGGGGCTTTAAGGACTAATGAAAAACTGTTTTTT. Its translation: CASSPPGQGALRTNEKLFF.